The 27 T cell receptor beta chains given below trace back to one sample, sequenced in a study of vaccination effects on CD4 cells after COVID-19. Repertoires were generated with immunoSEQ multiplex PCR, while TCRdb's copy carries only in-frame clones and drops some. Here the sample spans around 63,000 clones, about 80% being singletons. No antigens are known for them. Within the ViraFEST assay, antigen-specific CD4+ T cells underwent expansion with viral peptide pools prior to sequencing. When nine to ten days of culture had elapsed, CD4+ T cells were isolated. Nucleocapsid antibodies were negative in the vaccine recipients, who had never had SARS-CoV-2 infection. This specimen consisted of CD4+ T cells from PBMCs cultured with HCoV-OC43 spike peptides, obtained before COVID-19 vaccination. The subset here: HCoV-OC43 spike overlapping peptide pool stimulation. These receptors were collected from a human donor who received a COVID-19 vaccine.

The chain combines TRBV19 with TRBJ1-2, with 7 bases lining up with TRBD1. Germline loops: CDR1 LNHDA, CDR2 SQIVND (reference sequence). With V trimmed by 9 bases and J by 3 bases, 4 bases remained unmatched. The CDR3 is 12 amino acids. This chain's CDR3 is CASQDRDYGYTF. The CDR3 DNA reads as TGTGCCAGCCAAGACAGGGACTATGGCTACACCTTC.

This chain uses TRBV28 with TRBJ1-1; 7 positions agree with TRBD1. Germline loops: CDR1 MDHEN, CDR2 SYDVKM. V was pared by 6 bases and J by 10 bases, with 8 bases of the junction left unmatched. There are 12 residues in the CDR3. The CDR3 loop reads CASSRRGVGAFF. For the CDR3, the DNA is TGTGCCAGCAGCCGCAGGGGGGTCGGAGCTTTCTTT.

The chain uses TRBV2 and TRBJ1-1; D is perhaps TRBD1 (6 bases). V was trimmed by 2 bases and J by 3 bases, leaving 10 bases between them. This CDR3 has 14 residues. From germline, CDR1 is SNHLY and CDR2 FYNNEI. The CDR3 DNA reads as TGTGCCAGCAGTGAAAGGGACACTGACACTGAAGCTTTCTTT. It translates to CASSERDTDTEAFF.

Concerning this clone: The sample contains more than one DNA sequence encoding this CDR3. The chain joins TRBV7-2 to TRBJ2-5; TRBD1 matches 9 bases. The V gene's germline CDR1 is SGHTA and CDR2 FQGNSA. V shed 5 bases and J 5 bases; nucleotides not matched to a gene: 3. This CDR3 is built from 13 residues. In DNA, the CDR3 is TGTGCCAGCAGCCTCGGACAGGGGGAGACCCAGTACTTC. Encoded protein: CASSLGQGETQYF. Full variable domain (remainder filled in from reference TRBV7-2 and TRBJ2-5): GAGVSQSPSNKVTEKGKDVELRCDPISGHTALYWYRQSLGQGLEFLIYFQGNSAPDKSGLPSDRFSAERTGGSVSTLTIQRTQQEDSAVYLCASSLGQGETQYFGPGTRLLVL.

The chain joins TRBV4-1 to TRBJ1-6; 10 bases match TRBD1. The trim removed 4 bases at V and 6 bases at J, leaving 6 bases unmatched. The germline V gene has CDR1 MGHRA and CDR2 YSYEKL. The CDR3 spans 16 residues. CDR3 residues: CASSRAGTGVNSPLHF. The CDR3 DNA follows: TGCGCCAGCAGCCGTGCCGGGACAGGGGTTAATTCACCCCTCCACTTT.

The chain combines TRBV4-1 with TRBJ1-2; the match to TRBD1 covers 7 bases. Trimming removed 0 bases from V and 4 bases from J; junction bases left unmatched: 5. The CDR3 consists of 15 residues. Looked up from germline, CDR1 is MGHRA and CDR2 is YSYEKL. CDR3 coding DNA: TGCGCCAGCAGCCAAGAGGGACAGTATGGCTATGGCTACACCTTC. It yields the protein CASSQEGQYGYGYTF.

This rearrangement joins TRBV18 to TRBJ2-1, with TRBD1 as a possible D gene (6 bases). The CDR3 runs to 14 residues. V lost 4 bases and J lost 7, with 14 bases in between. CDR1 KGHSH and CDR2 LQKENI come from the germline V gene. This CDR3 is CASSHGQRENEQFF. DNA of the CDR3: TGTGCCAGCTCACACGGACAGAGGGAGAATGAGCAGTTCTTC.

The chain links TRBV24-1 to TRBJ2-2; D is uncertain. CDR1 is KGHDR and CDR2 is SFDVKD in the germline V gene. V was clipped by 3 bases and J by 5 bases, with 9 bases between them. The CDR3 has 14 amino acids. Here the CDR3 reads CATSDPGNTGELFF. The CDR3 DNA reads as TGTGCCACCAGTGATCCCGGCAATACCGGGGAGCTGTTTTTT.

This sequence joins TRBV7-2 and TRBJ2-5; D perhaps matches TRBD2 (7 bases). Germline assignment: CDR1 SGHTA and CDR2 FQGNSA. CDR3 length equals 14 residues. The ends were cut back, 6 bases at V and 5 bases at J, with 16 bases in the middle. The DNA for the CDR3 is TGTGCCAGCAGAAGAGGGGGGGGCTCGGAGACCCAGTACTTC. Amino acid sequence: CASRRGGGSETQYF.

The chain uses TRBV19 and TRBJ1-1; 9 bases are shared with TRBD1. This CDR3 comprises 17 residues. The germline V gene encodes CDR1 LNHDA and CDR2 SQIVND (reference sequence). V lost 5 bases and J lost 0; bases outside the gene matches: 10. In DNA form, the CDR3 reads TGTGCCAGTAGTTCGCCGACAGGGGGGATCATGAACACTGAAGCTTTCTTT. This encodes CASSSPTGGIMNTEAFF. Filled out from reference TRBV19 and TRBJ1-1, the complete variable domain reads DGGITQSPKYLFRKEGQNVTLSCEQNLNHDAMYWYRQDPGQGLRLIYYSQIVNDFQKGDIAEGYSVSREKKESFPLTVTSAQKNPTAFYLCASSSPTGGIMNTEAFFGQGTRLTVV.

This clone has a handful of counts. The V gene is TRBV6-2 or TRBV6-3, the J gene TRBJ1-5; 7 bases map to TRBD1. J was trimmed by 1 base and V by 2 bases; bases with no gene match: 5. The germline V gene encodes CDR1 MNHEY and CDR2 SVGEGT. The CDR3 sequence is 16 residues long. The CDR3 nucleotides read TGTGCCAGCAGTTACCGACAGGGAGTGAGCAATCAGCCCCAGCATTTT. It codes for CASSYRQGVSNQPQHF.

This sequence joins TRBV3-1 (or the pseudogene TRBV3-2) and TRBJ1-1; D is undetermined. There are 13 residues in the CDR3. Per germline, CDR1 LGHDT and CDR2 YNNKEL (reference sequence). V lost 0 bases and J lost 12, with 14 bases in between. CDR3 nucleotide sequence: TGTGCCAGCAGCCAAGACGAGGGAAGCGCATCTTTCTTT. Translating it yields CASSQDEGSASFF.

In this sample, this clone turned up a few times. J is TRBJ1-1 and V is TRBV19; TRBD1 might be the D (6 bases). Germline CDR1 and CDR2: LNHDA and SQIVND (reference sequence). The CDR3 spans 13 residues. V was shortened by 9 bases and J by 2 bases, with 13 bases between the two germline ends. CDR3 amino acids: CASGGHLNTEAFF. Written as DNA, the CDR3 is TGTGCCAGCGGGGGACACCTAAACACTGAAGCTTTCTTT.

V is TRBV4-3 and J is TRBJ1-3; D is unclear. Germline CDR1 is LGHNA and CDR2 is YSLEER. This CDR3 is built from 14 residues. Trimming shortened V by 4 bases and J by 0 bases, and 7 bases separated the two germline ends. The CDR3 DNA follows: TGCGCCAGCAGCCGGCAGGTCTCTGGAAACACCATATATTTT. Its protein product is CASSRQVSGNTIYF.

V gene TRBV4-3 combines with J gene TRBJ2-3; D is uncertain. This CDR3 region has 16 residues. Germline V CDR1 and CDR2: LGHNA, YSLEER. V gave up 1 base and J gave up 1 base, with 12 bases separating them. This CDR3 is CASSQGGLGGTDTQYF. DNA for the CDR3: TGCGCCAGCAGCCAAGGAGGTCTTGGGGGCACAGATACGCAGTATTTT.

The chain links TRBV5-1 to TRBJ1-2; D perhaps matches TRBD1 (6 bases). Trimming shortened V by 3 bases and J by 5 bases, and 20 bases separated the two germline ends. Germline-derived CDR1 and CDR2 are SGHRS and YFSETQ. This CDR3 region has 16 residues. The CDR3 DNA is TGCGCCAGCAGCTGGGATACAGGGCCCGCTTCATATGGCTACACCTTC. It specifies CASSWDTGPASYGYTF.

DNA of the CDR3: TGTGCCAGCAGCTCACGGGGCGGGGGGGCTTACAATGAGCAGTTCTTC. It yields the protein CASSSRGGGAYNEQFF. V is TRBV7-3 and J is TRBJ2-1; 9 nucleotides align to TRBD2. This CDR3 contains 16 residues. Trimming took 4 bases from V and 4 from J; bases not matched to a gene: 8. The V gene's germline CDR1 is SGHTA and CDR2 FQGTGA.

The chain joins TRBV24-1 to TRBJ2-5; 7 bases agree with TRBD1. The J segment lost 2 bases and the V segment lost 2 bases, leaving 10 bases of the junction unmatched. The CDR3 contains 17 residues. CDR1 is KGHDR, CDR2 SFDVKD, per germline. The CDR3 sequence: CATSDSRDSPGQETQYF. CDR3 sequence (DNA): TGTGCCACCAGTGATTCTCGGGACAGCCCCGGGCAAGAGACCCAGTACTTC.

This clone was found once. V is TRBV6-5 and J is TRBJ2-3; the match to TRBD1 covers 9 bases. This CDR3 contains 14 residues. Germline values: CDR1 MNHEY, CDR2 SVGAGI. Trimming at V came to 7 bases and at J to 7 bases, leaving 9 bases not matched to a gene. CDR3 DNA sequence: TGTGCCAGCACCGAGGACAGGGGCAGGAATACGCAGTATTTT. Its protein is CASTEDRGRNTQYF.

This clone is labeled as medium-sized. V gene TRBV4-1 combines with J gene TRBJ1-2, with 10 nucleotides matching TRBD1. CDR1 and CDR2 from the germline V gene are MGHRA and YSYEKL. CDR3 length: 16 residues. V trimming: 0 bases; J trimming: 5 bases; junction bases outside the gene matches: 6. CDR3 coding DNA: TGCGCCAGCAGCCAAGAGGGGACAGGGGCAAGGTATGGCTACACCTTC. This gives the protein CASSQEGTGARYGYTF.

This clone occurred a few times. The chain's CDR3 is CASSERSKDRKSFF. The CDR3 DNA reads TGTGCCAGCAGTGAAAGGAGTAAGGACAGGAAGTCTTTCTTT. The V gene is TRBV6-1, the J gene TRBJ1-1; 7 bases fit TRBD1. V shed 2 bases and J 12 bases; nucleotides not matched to a gene: 12. The germline gives CDR1 MNHNS, CDR2 SASEGT. This CDR3 comprises 14 residues.

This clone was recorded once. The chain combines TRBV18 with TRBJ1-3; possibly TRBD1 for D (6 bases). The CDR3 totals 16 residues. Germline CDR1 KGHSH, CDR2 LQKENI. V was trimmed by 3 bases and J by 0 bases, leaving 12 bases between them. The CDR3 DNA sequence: TGTGCCAGCTCACCGTCGGGACAAACCTCTGGAAACACCATATATTTT. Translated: CASSPSGQTSGNTIYF.

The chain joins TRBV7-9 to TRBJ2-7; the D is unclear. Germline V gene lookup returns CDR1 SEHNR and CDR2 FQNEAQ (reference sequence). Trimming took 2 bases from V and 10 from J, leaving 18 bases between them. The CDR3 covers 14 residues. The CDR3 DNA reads TGTGCCAGCAGCTTAAGTCCGCTTTCGAGCGAACAGTACGTC. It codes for CASSLSPLSSEQYV.

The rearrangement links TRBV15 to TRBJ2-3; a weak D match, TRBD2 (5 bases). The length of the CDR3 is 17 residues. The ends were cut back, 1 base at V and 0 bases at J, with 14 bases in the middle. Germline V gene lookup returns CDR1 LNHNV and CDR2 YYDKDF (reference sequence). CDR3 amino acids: CATSRGARTSSTDTQYF. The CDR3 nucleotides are TGTGCCACCAGCAGAGGGGCCCGGACTTCTAGCACAGATACGCAGTATTTT.

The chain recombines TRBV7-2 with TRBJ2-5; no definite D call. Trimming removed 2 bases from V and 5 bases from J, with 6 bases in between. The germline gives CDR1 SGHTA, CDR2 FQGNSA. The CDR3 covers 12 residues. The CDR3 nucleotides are TGTGCCAGCAGCTTAAGGGTCGAGACCCAGTACTTC. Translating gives CASSLRVETQYF.

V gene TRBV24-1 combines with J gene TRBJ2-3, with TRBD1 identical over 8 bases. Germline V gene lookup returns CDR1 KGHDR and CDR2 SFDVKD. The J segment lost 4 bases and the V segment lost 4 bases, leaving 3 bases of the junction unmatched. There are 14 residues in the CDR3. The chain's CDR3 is CATSDATGADTQYF. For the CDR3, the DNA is TGTGCCACCAGTGACGCGACAGGGGCAGATACGCAGTATTTT.

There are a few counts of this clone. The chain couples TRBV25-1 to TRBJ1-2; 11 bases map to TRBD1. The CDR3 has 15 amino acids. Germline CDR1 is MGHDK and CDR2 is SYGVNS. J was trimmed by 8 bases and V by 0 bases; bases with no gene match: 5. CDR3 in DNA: TGTGCCAGCAGTGAATACCCGGACAGGGGGCGCGGCTACACCTTC. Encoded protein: CASSEYPDRGRGYTF.